These T cell receptor beta chains were read from a single sample in a study of blood T cell repertoires in COVID-19. Assay: immunoSEQ multiplex PCR; the TCRdb copy retains only in-frame clones and omits some. The sample has about 150,000 clones, 78% seen once. Sequencing input: peripheral blood. Receptor source: an elderly woman with acute or convalescent COVID-19. Both conserved end residues are part of each CDR3. A D gene is named only where the DNA matches it firmly. Only some rows state a clone size, as once, few, many or a class for expanded clones.

j_call v_call d_call clone_size cdr3_nt cdr3_aa
TRBJ1-2 TRBV5-1 . . TGCGCCAGCAGCTCCCTTCAGGGCCCCTATGGCTACACCTTC CASSSLQGPYGYTF
TRBJ2-7 TRBV5-4 TRBD2 . TGTGCCAGCAGCTCGGGTGGGACTAGCGTCAACGAGCAGTACTTC CASSSGGTSVNEQYF
TRBJ2-1 TRBV4-2 . . TGTGCCAGCAGCCAAGGGGGCCGAGTGAGAGATGAGCAGTTCTTC CASSQGGRVRDEQFF
TRBJ1-5 TRBV7-8 . . TGTGCCAGCAGCTTAGGGGCAGGACTCAATCAGCCCCAGCATTTT CASSLGAGLNQPQHF
TRBJ1-2 TRBV7-8 . few TGTGCCAGCAGCTTAGGGGGCCTGGGCTATGGCTACACCTTC CASSLGGLGYGYTF
TRBJ2-7 TRBV15 . . TGTGCCACCAGCAGGGAACTAGCAACCGAGCAGTACTTC CATSRELATEQYF
TRBJ1-3 TRBV6-1 . . TGTGCCAGCAGTGAGTTATCTGGAAACACCATATATTTT CASSELSGNTIYF
TRBJ1-1 TRBV10-3 TRBD1 few TGTGCCATCAGTGACTACGACAGGGGTAGCACTGAAGCTTTCTTT CAISDYDRGSTEAFF
TRBJ2-5 TRBV6-5 TRBD1 . TGTGCCAGCAGTTCATCCGGGACAGGGATAGAGACCCAGTACTTC CASSSSGTGIETQYF
TRBJ2-2 TRBV9 . . TGTGCCAGCAGCGTAGGAGGGGGGAACACCGGGGAGCTGTTTTTT CASSVGGGNTGELFF
TRBJ1-5 TRBV10-3 . . TGTGCCATCAGTGAGTCGACGGTGGGAGGTTATCAGCCCCAGCATTTT CAISESTVGGYQPQHF
TRBJ2-2 TRBV6-5 TRBD1 . TGTGCCAGCAGTTACAGGGGACAGGGGGCGGCCGGGGAGCTGTTTTTT CASSYRGQGAAGELFF
TRBJ2-1 TRBV3-1/TRBV3-2 . . TGTGCCAGCAGCCCACGGGGGGCGTCCTACAATGAGCAGTTCTTC CASSPRGASYNEQFF
TRBJ2-7 TRBV5-1 TRBD2 . TGCGCCAGCAGCCTAAGCGGGAACTACGAGCAGTACTTC CASSLSGNYEQYF
TRBJ2-6 TRBV6-6 TRBD1 . TGTGCCAGCAGTCCCTCCCGGACAGGGGGGGTCTCTGGGGCCAACGTCCTGACTTTC CASSPSRTGGVSGANVLTF
TRBJ2-7 TRBV5-5 . . TGTGCCAGCAGCCTCTCCGACAGAGCCTACGAGCAGTACTTC CASSLSDRAYEQYF
TRBJ2-3 TRBV2 TRBD2 . TGTGCCAGCAGTGAATGGACTAGCGGGAGTGCAGATACGCAGTATTTT CASSEWTSGSADTQYF
TRBJ2-7 TRBV7-9 . . TGTGCCAGCAGCCCCCGCAGCGGCGGGGAGAGCTCCTACGAGCAGTACTTC CASSPRSGGESSYEQYF
TRBJ2-2 TRBV7-9 TRBD2 . TGTGCCAGCAGCCTGGGACTAGGGAACACCGGGGAGCTGTTTTTT CASSLGLGNTGELFF
TRBJ2-6 TRBV12-2 . . TGTGCAAGTCGCTTACCCCGACTAGCGGGGGACTCTGGGGCCAACGTCCTGACTTTC CASRLPRLAGDSGANVLTF
TRBJ1-3 TRBV19 TRBD1 . TGTGCCAGTAGTAGGGACAGGGCTGGAAACACCATATATTTT CASSRDRAGNTIYF
TRBJ1-6 TRBV14 TRBD1 . TGTGCCAGCAGCCGCAGGGGACAGGGAGGGTCACCCCTCCACTTT CASSRRGQGGSPLHF
TRBJ2-3 TRBV29-1 . . TGCAGCGCCCGCGGAGGGGGCGGTAATACGCAGTATTTT CSARGGGGNTQYF
TRBJ1-1 TRBV5-5 . . TGTGCCAGCAGCTTGGGGGGACACCAAACGTACACTGAAGCTTTCTTT CASSLGGHQTYTEAFF
TRBJ2-1 TRBV19 . . TGTGCCAGTAGTATCTACGAGAGCTCCTACAATGAGCAGTTCTTC CASSIYESSYNEQFF
TRBJ1-4 TRBV28 . . TGTGCCAGCAGGTCATCTGGTGTGCGGCCTGAAAAACTGTTTTTT CASRSSGVRPEKLFF
TRBJ2-3 TRBV7-8 TRBD2 . TGTGCCAGCAGCCCGCGGACTAGCGGGGGCCTACAACGCACAGATACGCAGTATTTT CASSPRTSGGLQRTDTQYF
TRBJ2-7 TRBV19 . . TGTGCCAGTAGTACTTCGTTCAACAGGGCGGCCTCCTACGAGCAGTACTTC CASSTSFNRAASYEQYF
TRBJ2-7 TRBV7-2 . . TGTGCCAGCAGCTCCCTGAACGGTGGGCAGTACTTC CASSSLNGGQYF
TRBJ1-2 TRBV28 TRBD1 . TGTGCCAGCAGGGGGACAGGGGGTGGGAGTGGCTACACCTTC CASRGTGGGSGYTF
TRBJ2-3 TRBV24-1 . few TGTGCCACCAGTGACGATTTAAGCGATACGCAGTATTTT CATSDDLSDTQYF
TRBJ2-5 TRBV9 . once TGTGCCAGCAGCCCCGGTCGCGGAGAGACCCAGTACTTC CASSPGRGETQYF
TRBJ2-1 TRBV9 . . TGTGCCAGCAGCCTCGGGGCTAGCGTCTGGTCTGAGCAGTTCTTC CASSLGASVWSEQFF
TRBJ1-6 TRBV7-8 . . TGTGCCAGCAGCTTAACTTCCGGGACACGCAATTCACCCCTCCACTTT CASSLTSGTRNSPLHF
TRBJ2-7 TRBV3-1/TRBV3-2 . once TGTGCCAGCAGCGGCCGGGTCTCAACCTACGAGCAGTACTTC CASSGRVSTYEQYF
TRBJ1-1 TRBV28 TRBD1 . TGTGCCAGCAGTGGATCACAGGGGTTGAGGACTGAAGCTTTCTTT CASSGSQGLRTEAFF
TRBJ2-2 TRBV7-2 TRBD2 . TGTGCCAGCAGCTTAACTAGCGGGACGAACACCGGGGAGCTGTTTTTT CASSLTSGTNTGELFF
TRBJ2-6 TRBV5-1 TRBD1 . TGCGCCAGCAGCGTGGACAGGGGTCGCGGTGGGGCCAACGTCCTGACTTTC CASSVDRGRGGANVLTF
TRBJ1-1 TRBV20-1 . . TGCAGTGCCAGTCAGGCAAACACTGAAGCTTTCTTT CSASQANTEAFF
TRBJ2-5 TRBV2 TRBD2 few TGTGCCAGCAGGGCCCCTTTGGGGAGGGAGCAAGAGACCCAGTACTTC CASRAPLGREQETQYF
TRBJ1-2 TRBV6-5 . . TGTGCCAGCAGCTCGCTAGGGGGCTATGGCTACACCTTC CASSSLGGYGYTF
TRBJ1-6 TRBV7-2 . . TGTGCCAGCAGCGCACAAGGGGACAATAATTCACCCCTCCACTTT CASSAQGDNNSPLHF
TRBJ2-7 TRBV21-1 . few TGTGCCAGCAGCAGGCCGGGAGGGTCCTACGAGCAGTACTTC CASSRPGGSYEQYF
TRBJ2-1 TRBV4-2 TRBD2 . TGTGCCAGCAGCCAACTCAAGCCGGGGGGGCAGGACAATGAGCAGTTCTTC CASSQLKPGGQDNEQFF
TRBJ2-3 TRBV5-1 TRBD2 . TGCGCCAGCAACGCGGGGGAGACAGATACGCAGTATTTT CASNAGETDTQYF
TRBJ2-1 TRBV3-1/TRBV3-2 TRBD2 . TGTGCCAGCAGCCAAGTCCGGTCGGGACTAGCGGGGCTGGAGCAGTTCTTC CASSQVRSGLAGLEQFF
TRBJ2-3 TRBV6-2/TRBV6-3 TRBD2 . TGTGCCAGCAGTTACTCGACTAGCAGCACAGATACGCAGTATTTT CASSYSTSSTDTQYF
TRBJ2-1 TRBV20-1 . . TGCAGTGCTAGTAGGCGCGGGAACGCGGGCCAGCCGTTCTTC CSASRRGNAGQPFF
TRBJ2-1 TRBV6-1 . . TGTGCCAGCAGTGAAGAACAGGTTCCCTACAATGAGCAGTTCTTC CASSEEQVPYNEQFF
TRBJ1-3 TRBV4-2 . . TGTGCCAGCAGCCAAGAATCCCCGGGTTTGGCTGGAAACACCATATATTTT CASSQESPGLAGNTIYF
TRBJ2-5 TRBV7-2 TRBD1 few TGTGCCAGCAGCTCCCGACAGGGTCAAGAGACCCAGTACTTC CASSSRQGQETQYF
TRBJ2-5 TRBV20-1 TRBD2 . TGCAGTGCCCCGGGGGGAGAGACCCAGTACTTC CSAPGGETQYF